These 12 T cell receptor beta chains were sequenced from one sample in a study of cytomegalovirus exposure and HLA in healthy donors. 60 Vbeta and 13 Jbeta primers were used in PCR. Method: immunoSEQ multiplex PCR; TCRdb's copy keeps in-frame clones and lacks some. The sample has approximately 110,000 clones, around 72% seen once. The sequencing sample was made of PBMCs. The receptors here all came from a male donor in good health and CMV-seronegative.

As for this clone: One junction end does not reproduce the germline sequence, and a read error may be involved. J is TRBJ2-7 and V is TRBV7-2; TRBD1 agrees at 7 bases. The CDR3 is 14 amino acids. Germline V gives CDR1 SGHTA, CDR2 FQGNSA. The CDR3 DNA is TGTGCCAGCAGCATCGGACAGGCCTCCGACGAGCAGTACTTC. Translated, it gives CASSIGQASDEQYF.

The chain carries TRBV2 and TRBJ1-1; D call uncertain. Trimming took 5 bases from V and 5 from J, leaving 12 bases between them. Germline-derived CDR1 and CDR2 are SNHLY and FYNNEI. The CDR3 contains 13 residues. The CDR3 coding sequence is TGTGCCAGCAGTTACGCCGAGAGGACTGAAGCTTTCTTT. It codes for CASSYAERTEAFF.

The rearrangement joins TRBV7-2 to TRBJ2-7; no clear D gene. V was pared by 5 bases and J by 4 bases, with 12 bases between. In germline, CDR1 is SGHTA, CDR2 FQGNSA. This CDR3 spans 13 amino acids. The CDR3 region has the DNA TGTGCCAGCAGCCTCACCTCGCAGTACGAGCAGTACTTC. It encodes CASSLTSQYEQYF.

This chain connects TRBV7-8 to TRBJ2-7, with TRBD1 identical over 12 bases. The CDR3 has 16 residues. From germline, CDR1 is SGHVS and CDR2 FQNEAQ. V lost 1 base, J lost 0 bases, and 1 base stayed unmatched. The DNA of the CDR3 is TGTGCCAGCAGCTTAGGGGGACAGGGGGCCTCCTACGAGCAGTACTTC. Translating gives CASSLGGQGASYEQYF.

This chain uses TRBV5-5 with TRBJ2-5; possible D gene TRBD2, 6 bases. The CDR3 consists of 13 residues. Germline CDR1 and CDR2: SGHKS and YYEKEE (reference sequence). V was clipped by 1 base and J by 3 bases, with 7 bases between them. Here the CDR3 reads CASSLPGEETQYF. Here the CDR3 DNA reads TGTGCCAGCAGCTTGCCGGGAGAAGAGACCCAGTACTTC.

The CDR3 here is CASSIDPLAGAYNEQFF. The CDR3 region has the DNA TGTGCCAGTAGTATAGATCCGCTAGCGGGAGCCTACAATGAGCAGTTCTTC. The chain links TRBV19 to TRBJ2-1, with TRBD2 identical over 10 bases. The germline V gene encodes CDR1 LNHDA and CDR2 SQIVND (reference sequence). This CDR3 contains 17 residues. The ends lost 0 bases at V and 2 bases at J; junction bases unmatched: 4. Combining the CDR3 with reference TRBV19 and TRBJ2-1 gives the whole variable domain DGGITQSPKYLFRKEGQNVTLSCEQNLNHDAMYWYRQDPGQGLRLIYYSQIVNDFQKGDIAEGYSVSREKKESFPLTVTSAQKNPTAFYLCASSIDPLAGAYNEQFFGPGTRLTVL.

This clone has just one count. CDR3 residues: CASSKNEEDIQYF. The CDR3 DNA reads as TGTGCCAGCAGTAAAAATGAGGAGGACATTCAGTACTTC. This chain uses TRBV2 with TRBJ2-4, with a tentative D call TRBD2 (5 bases). CDR1 is SNHLY, CDR2 FYNNEI, per germline. The CDR3 runs 13 residues. The ends were cut back, 5 bases at V and 8 bases at J, with 13 bases in the middle.

V gene TRBV18 combines with J gene TRBJ1-1; no clear D gene. Germline values: CDR1 KGHSH, CDR2 LQKENI. Trimming took off 6 bases at V and 7 bases at J, with 15 bases between the two ends. The CDR3 sequence is 13 residues long. CDR3 amino acids: CASSPSDTREAFF. The CDR3 coding sequence is TGTGCCAGCTCTCCATCTGACACCCGTGAAGCTTTCTTT.

This rearrangement joins TRBV4-1 to TRBJ2-1; D unresolved. V was trimmed by 0 bases and J by 6 bases, leaving 15 bases between them. CDR1 is MGHRA and CDR2 is YSYEKL in the germline V gene. CDR3 length: 16 amino acids. CDR3 bases: TGCGCCAGCAGCCAAGATCGATCTGCTAGTGGCAATGAGCAGTTCTTC. Amino acids: CASSQDRSASGNEQFF.

V usage is TRBV7-9 and J usage is TRBJ1-5, with D tentatively TRBD1 (6 bases). V shed 5 bases and J shed 7 bases, with 15 bases lying between them. Germline V lookup: CDR1 SEHNR, CDR2 FQNEAQ (reference sequence). This CDR3 contains 14 residues. CDR3 in amino acids: CASSKWGGDQPQHF. The CDR3 nucleotides are TGTGCCAGCAGCAAGTGGGGGGGCGACCAGCCCCAGCATTTT.

V gene TRBV4-3 combines with J gene TRBJ2-7, with a tentative D call TRBD2 (6 bases). Trimming took 4 bases from V and 6 from J, leaving 19 bases between them. The CDR3 is 15 amino acids. CDR1 is LGHNA and CDR2 is YSLEER in the germline V gene. CDR3 nucleotides: TGCGCCAGCAGCCTACAAGACCGGGGAGGCCTCGAGCAGTACTTC. The encoded protein is CASSLQDRGGLEQYF.

CDR3 amino acids: CASKTGTGLRGGYTF. CDR3 DNA sequence: TGTGCCAGCAAGACCGGGACAGGGTTAAGGGGTGGCTACACCTTC. This chain connects TRBV27 to TRBJ1-2; 9 nucleotides line up with TRBD1. This CDR3 comprises 15 residues. J was trimmed by 7 bases and V by 7 bases; bases with no gene match: 13. The V gene's germline CDR1 is MNHEY and CDR2 SMNVEV (reference sequence).